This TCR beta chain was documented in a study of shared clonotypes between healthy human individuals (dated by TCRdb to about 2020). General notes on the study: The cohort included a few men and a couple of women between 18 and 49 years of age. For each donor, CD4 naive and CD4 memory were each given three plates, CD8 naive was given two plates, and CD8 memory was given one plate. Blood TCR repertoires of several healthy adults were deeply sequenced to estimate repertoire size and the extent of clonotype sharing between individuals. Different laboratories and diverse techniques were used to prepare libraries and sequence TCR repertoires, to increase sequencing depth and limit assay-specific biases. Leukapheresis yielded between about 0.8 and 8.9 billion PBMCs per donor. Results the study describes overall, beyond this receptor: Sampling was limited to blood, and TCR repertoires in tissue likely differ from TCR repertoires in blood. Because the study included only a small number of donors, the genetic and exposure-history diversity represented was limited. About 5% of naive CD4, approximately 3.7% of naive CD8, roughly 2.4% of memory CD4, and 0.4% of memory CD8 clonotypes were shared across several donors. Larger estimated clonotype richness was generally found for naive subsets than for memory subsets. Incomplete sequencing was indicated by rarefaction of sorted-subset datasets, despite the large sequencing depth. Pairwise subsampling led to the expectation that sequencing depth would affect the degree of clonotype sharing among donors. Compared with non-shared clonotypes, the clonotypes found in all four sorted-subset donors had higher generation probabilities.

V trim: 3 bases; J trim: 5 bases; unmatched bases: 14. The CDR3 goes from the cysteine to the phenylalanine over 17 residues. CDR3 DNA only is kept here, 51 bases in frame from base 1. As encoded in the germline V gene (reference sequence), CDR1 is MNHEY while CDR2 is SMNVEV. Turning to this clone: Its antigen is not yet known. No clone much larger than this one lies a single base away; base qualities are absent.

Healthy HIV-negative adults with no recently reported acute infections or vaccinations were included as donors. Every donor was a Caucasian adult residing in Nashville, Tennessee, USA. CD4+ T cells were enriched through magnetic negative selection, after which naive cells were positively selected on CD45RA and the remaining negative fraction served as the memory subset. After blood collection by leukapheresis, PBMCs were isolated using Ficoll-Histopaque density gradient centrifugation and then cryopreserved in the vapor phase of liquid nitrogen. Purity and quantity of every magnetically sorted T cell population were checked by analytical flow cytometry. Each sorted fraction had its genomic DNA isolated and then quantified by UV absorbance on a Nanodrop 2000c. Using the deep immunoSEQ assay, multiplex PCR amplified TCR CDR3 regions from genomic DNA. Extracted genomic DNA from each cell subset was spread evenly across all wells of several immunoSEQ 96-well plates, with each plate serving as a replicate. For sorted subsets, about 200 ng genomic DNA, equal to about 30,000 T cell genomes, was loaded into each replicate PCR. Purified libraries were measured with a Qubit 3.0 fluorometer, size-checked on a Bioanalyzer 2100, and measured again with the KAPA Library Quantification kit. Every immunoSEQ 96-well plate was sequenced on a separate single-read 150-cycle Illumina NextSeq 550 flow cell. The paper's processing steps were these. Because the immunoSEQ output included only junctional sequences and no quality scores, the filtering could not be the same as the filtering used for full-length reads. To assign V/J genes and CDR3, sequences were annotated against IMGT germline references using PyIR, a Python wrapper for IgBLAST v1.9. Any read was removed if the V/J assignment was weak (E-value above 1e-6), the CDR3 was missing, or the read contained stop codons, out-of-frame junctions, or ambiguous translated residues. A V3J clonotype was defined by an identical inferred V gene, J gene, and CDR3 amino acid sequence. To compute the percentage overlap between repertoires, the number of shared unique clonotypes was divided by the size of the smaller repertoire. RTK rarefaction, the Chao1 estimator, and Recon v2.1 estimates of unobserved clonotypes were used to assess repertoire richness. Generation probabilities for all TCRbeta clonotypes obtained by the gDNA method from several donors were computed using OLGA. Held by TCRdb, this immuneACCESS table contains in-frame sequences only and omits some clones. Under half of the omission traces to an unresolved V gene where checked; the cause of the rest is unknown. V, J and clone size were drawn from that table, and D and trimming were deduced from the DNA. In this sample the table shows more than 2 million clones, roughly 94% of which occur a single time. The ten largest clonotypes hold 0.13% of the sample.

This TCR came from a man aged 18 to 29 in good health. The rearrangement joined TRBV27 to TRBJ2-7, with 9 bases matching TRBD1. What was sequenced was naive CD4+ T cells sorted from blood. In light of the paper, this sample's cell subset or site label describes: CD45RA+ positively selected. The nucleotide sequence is TGTGCCAGCAGTTTTCACCCAAGGACAGGGGCTCCCGACGAGCAGTACTTC. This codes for CASSFHPRTGAPDEQYF.